The rows below give T cell receptor beta chains drawn from one sample of a study of blood T cell repertoires in COVID-19. Some clones are missing from TCRdb's copy, which holds only in-frame ones; the method was immunoSEQ multiplex PCR. The data show under 300,000 clones, with about 89% seen just once and around 1.8% held by the top ten. Sequencing was done on a sample of PBMCs or T cells enriched from blood (not recorded which). The receptors here all came from a woman between 18 and 29 years old who had recovered from COVID-19. Each CDR3 is given with its conserved first and last residue. A D gene is named only where the DNA matches it firmly. Only some rows state a clone size, as once, few, many or a class for expanded clones.

>TRBJ2-7|.|TRBV28|.|14
CASSPGHIPYEQYF
TGTGCCAGCAGCCCGGGACATATTCCCTACGAGCAGTACTTC
>TRBJ1-2|.|TRBV6-2/TRBV6-3|.|14
CASSLSGPLGGYTF
TGTGCCAGCAGTTTGTCGGGTCCCTTGGGTGGCTACACCTTC
>TRBJ1-3|.|TRBV20-1|.|13
CSASRGSGNTIYF
TGCAGTGCTAGTCGGGGGTCTGGAAACACCATATATTTT
>TRBJ1-2|.|TRBV24-1|.|15
CATSDAPQGGDGYTF
TGTGCCACCAGTGATGCGCCACAGGGTGGGGATGGCTACACCTTC
>TRBJ1-5|TRBD1|TRBV19|.|16
CASSTGTGRNNQPQHF
TGTGCCAGTAGTACCGGGACAGGGAGGAACAATCAGCCCCAGCATTTT
>TRBJ1-1|.|TRBV7-2|.|16
CASGAKAGVGNTEAFF
TGTGCCAGCGGGGCCAAGGCAGGGGTTGGGAACACTGAAGCTTTCTTT
>TRBJ2-7|TRBD2|TRBV5-5|once|15
CASSLVSGGSYEQYF
TGTGCCAGCAGCTTGGTGTCGGGAGGGTCCTACGAGCAGTACTTC
>TRBJ2-3|.|TRBV4-2|.|14
CASSQDQRGDTQYF
TGTGCCAGCAGCCAAGATCAAAGGGGAGATACGCAGTATTTT
>TRBJ2-7|.|TRBV5-4|once|15
CASSSFGKSSYEQYF
TGTGCCAGCAGCTCATTCGGGAAAAGCTCCTACGAGCAGTACTTC
>TRBJ2-3|.|TRBV27|.|15
CASSPTRVLSDTQYF
TGTGCCAGCAGCCCGACTAGAGTCTTATCAGATACGCAGTATTTT
>TRBJ1-2|.|TRBV19|.|12
CASRAGVRGYTF
TGTGCCAGTAGGGCAGGGGTACGAGGCTACACCTTC
>TRBJ2-2|.|TRBV5-6|few|16
CASSWLTGDPTGELFF
TGTGCCAGCAGCTGGCTGACTGGTGACCCCACCGGGGAGCTGTTTTTT
>TRBJ1-1|.|TRBV5-1|.|12
CASSLEGPEAFF
TGCGCCAGCAGCTTGGAGGGGCCAGAAGCTTTCTTT
>TRBJ1-3|.|TRBV4-3|.|15
CASSHTTGIGNTIYF
TGCGCCAGCAGCCACACAACAGGGATTGGAAACACCATATATTTT
>TRBJ1-2|.|TRBV6-2/TRBV6-3|.|12
CASSSGGYGYTF
TGTGCCAGCAGCTCCGGGGGGTATGGCTACACCTTC
>TRBJ2-7|.|TRBV2|.|15
CASSPDKYVIYEQYF
TGTGCCAGCAGCCCGGACAAATACGTGATTTACGAGCAGTACTTC
>TRBJ1-1|.|TRBV19|.|13
CASSSQGNTEAFF
TGTGCCAGTAGTTCACAGGGGAACACTGAAGCTTTCTTT
>TRBJ2-2|.|TRBV2|few|14
CASSMGANTGELFF
TGTGCCAGCAGTATGGGAGCGAACACCGGGGAGCTGTTTTTT
>TRBJ2-2|TRBD1|TRBV5-1|once|13
CASGTGETGELFF
TGCGCCAGCGGGACAGGGGAAACCGGGGAGCTGTTTTTT
>TRBJ1-2|.|TRBV4-2|.|17
CASSQGAGRVKDYGYTF
TGTGCCAGCAGCCAAGGGGCGGGGAGGGTTAAGGACTATGGCTACACCTTC
>TRBJ1-1|.|TRBV19|.|15
CASSISGRMNTEAFF
TGTGCCAGTAGTATAAGTGGCAGGATGAACACTGAAGCTTTCTTT
>TRBJ2-5|TRBD1|TRBV15|.|15
CATSAQQGASETQYF
TGTGCCACCAGCGCCCAACAGGGGGCGTCAGAGACCCAGTACTTC
>TRBJ2-5|TRBD2|TRBV27|.|16
CASSPRLAGGGETQYF
TGTGCCAGCAGTCCTAGACTAGCGGGAGGAGGAGAGACCCAGTACTTC
>TRBJ1-3|.|TRBV9|.|15
CASSLGQGSGNTIYF
TGTGCCAGCAGCCTCGGGCAGGGGTCTGGAAACACCATATATTTT
>TRBJ1-2|.|TRBV7-9|.|15
CASSLGQEDNYGYTF
TGTGCCAGCAGCTTAGGGCAGGAAGATAACTATGGCTACACCTTC
>TRBJ1-5|.|TRBV10-3|.|13
CAISGSGDQPQHF
TGTGCCATCAGTGGATCAGGGGATCAGCCCCAGCATTTT
>TRBJ2-7|TRBD2|TRBV4-1|.|16
CASSQDGSGRRNEQYF
TGCGCCAGCAGCCAAGACGGAAGCGGGAGGAGGAACGAGCAGTACTTC
>TRBJ2-7|.|TRBV29-1|.|12
CSGRGAHDEQYF
TGCAGCGGACGGGGGGCGCACGACGAGCAGTACTTC
>TRBJ2-7|TRBD2|TRBV18|.|15
CASSPLTSGNYEQYF
TGTGCCAGCTCACCCTTGACTAGCGGGAACTACGAGCAGTACTTC
>TRBJ1-1|TRBD1|TRBV7-9|.|19
CASSHGDRGRLSPNTEAFF
TGTGCCAGCAGCCACGGGGACAGGGGGCGCTTGAGCCCCAACACTGAAGCTTTCTTT
>TRBJ1-4|TRBD1|TRBV5-1|.|15
CASSTDRGTNEKLFF
TGCGCCAGCAGCACCGACAGGGGCACTAATGAAAAACTGTTTTTT
>TRBJ1-3|.|TRBV7-8|.|16
CASSPPPWQRGNTIYF
TGTGCCAGCAGCCCTCCTCCGTGGCAGCGTGGAAACACCATATATTTT
>TRBJ2-7|.|TRBV3-1/TRBV3-2|.|13
CASSQLSSYEQYF
TGTGCCAGCAGCCAACTAAGCTCCTACGAGCAGTACTTC
>TRBJ1-1|.|TRBV4-2|.|13
CASSQTGNTEAFF
TGTGCCAGCAGCCAAACAGGGAACACTGAAGCTTTCTTT
>TRBJ2-7|TRBD2|TRBV5-5|.|13
CASNGLAGNEQYF
TGTGCCAGCAACGGACTAGCGGGGAACGAGCAGTACTTC